These 29 T cell receptor beta chains share one sample of origin, sequenced in a study of OX40 agonist ivuxolimab in advanced cancers. Profiled with immunoSEQ multiplex PCR; TCRdb holds only in-frame clones, not every one. The sample records some 68,000 clones, about 88% being singletons. Sequencing used CD4+ or CD8+ T cells sorted from blood, obtained in a trial of the OX40 agonist ivuxolimab. Source of these receptors: an adult with an advanced solid tumor such as melanoma, head and neck, liver or kidney cancer.

CDR3 DNA: TGTGCCAGCTCACCAGCGGGGCTTAGAGGGTACGAGCAGTACTTC. Its translation: CASSPAGLRGYEQYF. The chain recombines TRBV18 with TRBJ2-7, with D possibly TRBD2 on 6 matching bases. V shed 2 bases and J shed 4 bases, with 15 bases lying between them. This CDR3 region has 15 residues. Germline V gene sequence: CDR1 KGHSH, CDR2 LQKENI.

This chain links TRBV11-2 with TRBJ2-7; 8 bases align to TRBD1. The J segment lost 3 bases and the V segment lost 3 bases, leaving 7 bases of the junction unmatched. Per germline, CDR1 SGHAT and CDR2 FQNNGV. The CDR3 runs 15 residues. CDR3 region: CASSLSGTGSYEQYF. The DNA of the CDR3 is TGTGCCAGCAGCTTGTCAGGGACAGGTAGCTACGAGCAGTACTTC.

The chain is built from TRBV6-1 and TRBJ1-1, with 8 bases matching TRBD1. With V trimmed by 8 bases and J by 6 bases, 8 bases remained unmatched. The CDR3 has 13 amino acids. CDR1 MNHNS and CDR2 SASEGT come from the germline V gene. This CDR3 is CASDVDRGSEAFF. DNA for the CDR3: TGTGCCAGCGATGTTGACAGGGGCTCTGAAGCTTTCTTT.

This chain uses TRBV7-2 with TRBJ2-1, with D perhaps TRBD2 (5 bases). The CDR3 runs 12 residues. The ends were cut back, 3 bases at V and 9 bases at J, with 9 bases in the middle. Germline V CDR1 and CDR2: SGHTA, FQGNSA. CDR3 sequence: CASSFLATEQFF. In DNA, the CDR3 is TGTGCCAGCAGCTTCCTAGCTACTGAGCAGTTCTTC.

The chain employs TRBV10-2 and TRBJ1-1; D possibly corresponds to TRBD1 (5 bases). CDR1 and CDR2 (germline): WSHSY, SAAADI. The germline V and J ends were trimmed by 3 bases and 1 base, with 15 bases remaining between them. The CDR3 totals 16 residues. This CDR3 reads CASSDREKDGNTEAFF. The CDR3 DNA follows: TGCGCCAGCAGTGACAGGGAAAAGGACGGGAACACTGAAGCTTTCTTT.

The chain recombines TRBV7-8 with TRBJ2-7, with 7 bases aligning to TRBD1. Germline lookup yields CDR1 SGHVS and CDR2 FQNEAQ. Trimming removed 5 bases from V and 0 bases from J; junction bases left unmatched: 4. This CDR3 is 14 amino acids long. The CDR3 here is CASSPGTDSYEQYF. In DNA form, the CDR3 reads TGTGCCAGCAGCCCCGGGACAGACTCCTACGAGCAGTACTTC.

The rearrangement joins TRBV19 to TRBJ2-5; 12 bases agree with TRBD1. Germline V lookup: CDR1 LNHDA, CDR2 SQIVND (reference sequence). There are 15 residues in the CDR3. Unmatched junction bases numbered 7, after V lost 5 bases and J lost 6 bases. The CDR3 sequence: CASSQGTGGSKTQYF. CDR3 nucleotides: TGTGCCAGTAGTCAGGGGACAGGGGGCTCGAAGACCCAGTACTTC. The whole variable domain, filled in from reference TRBV19 and TRBJ2-5, reads DGGITQSPKYLFRKEGQNVTLSCEQNLNHDAMYWYRQDPGQGLRLIYYSQIVNDFQKGDIAEGYSVSREKKESFPLTVTSAQKNPTAFYLCASSQGTGGSKTQYFGPGTRLLVL.

The rearrangement joins TRBV7-6 to TRBJ1-2; 9 bases match TRBD1. CDR1 is SGHVS and CDR2 is FNYEAQ in the germline V gene. The trim removed 5 bases at V and 5 bases at J, leaving 6 bases unmatched. The CDR3 length is 14 residues. Here the CDR3 reads CASSPTGGDYGYTF. For the CDR3, the DNA is TGTGCCAGCAGCCCGACAGGGGGGGATTATGGCTACACCTTC.

By share of the sample, this clone is medium-sized. The chain joins TRBV28 to TRBJ2-7; D is possibly TRBD1 (5 bases). The CDR3 runs to 12 residues. Germline values: CDR1 MDHEN, CDR2 SYDVKM. With 4 bases removed from V and 7 bases from J, the gap between germline ends came to 11 bases. Here the CDR3 DNA reads TGTGCCAGCAGTTCGCTCAGGGAAGAGCAGTACTTC. Translating gives CASSSLREEQYF.

V and J are TRBV4-3 and TRBJ1-2; no reliable D call. Germline CDR1 reads LGHNA; CDR2 reads YSLEER. The CDR3 runs to 14 residues. V was shortened by 1 base and J by 5 bases, with 11 bases between the two germline ends. The CDR3 spells CASSQGWGSYGYTF. The CDR3 DNA reads as TGCGCCAGCAGCCAAGGGTGGGGTAGTTATGGCTACACCTTC.

The rearrangement uses TRBV5-1 and TRBJ2-1, with TRBD2 matching over 7 bases. There are 16 residues in the CDR3. Germline V lookup: CDR1 SGHRS, CDR2 YFSETQ. Unmatched junction bases numbered 16, after V lost 4 bases and J lost 9 bases. CDR3 bases: TGCGCCAGCAGCGTAGTAAGCGGGATAGAACAATCTGAGCAGTTCTTC. This codes for CASSVVSGIEQSEQFF. Supplemented by reference TRBV5-1 and TRBJ2-1, the full variable domain reads KAGVTQTPRYLIKTRGQQVTLSCSPISGHRSVSWYQQTPGQGLQFLFEYFSETQRNKGNFPGRFSGRQFSNSRSEMNVSTLELGDSALYLCASSVVSGIEQSEQFFGPGTRLTVL.

The chain uses TRBV9 and TRBJ2-5; no clear D. The CDR3 length is 14 residues. The germline V gene has CDR1 SGDLS and CDR2 YYNGEE. V lost 0 bases and J lost 4, with 10 bases in between. CDR3: CASSVGGLGETQYF. The CDR3 region has the DNA TGTGCCAGCAGCGTAGGCGGATTGGGAGAGACCCAGTACTTC.

This clone occurred a few times. The rearrangement uses TRBV6-1 and TRBJ1-4, with D unresolved. Germline-derived CDR1 and CDR2 are MNHNS and SASEGT. V dropped 8 bases and J dropped 6 bases, with 16 bases sitting between them. The CDR3 consists of 14 residues. CDR3 loop: CASSGAGSHEKLFF. CDR3 bases: TGTGCCAGCTCCGGTGCGGGGAGTCATGAAAAACTGTTTTTT.

The gene calls are TRBV10-3 and TRBJ2-5; perhaps D is TRBD1 or TRBD2 (5 bases each). The CDR3 runs 11 residues. CDR1 and CDR2 (germline): ENHRY, SYGVKD. The ends were cut back, 4 bases at V and 5 bases at J, with 5 bases in the middle. CDR3 loop: CAISGGETQYF. The CDR3 DNA reads TGTGCCATCAGTGGGGGGGAGACCCAGTACTTC.

This clone was counted a single time. CDR3 bases: TGTGCCAGCATGATCGACAGGGGGCTTTTTTCTCGGCTTGGCTACACCTTC. Translated, it gives CASMIDRGLFSRLGYTF. The V call is TRBV28, the J call TRBJ1-2; 10 positions match TRBD1. The V gene end was trimmed by 7 bases and the J gene end by 7 bases; junction bases not matched to a gene: 18. Germline CDR1 and CDR2: MDHEN and SYDVKM. The length of the CDR3 is 17 residues.

V usage is TRBV2 and J usage is TRBJ1-1, with a weak D call TRBD1 (5 bases). Germline values: CDR1 SNHLY, CDR2 FYNNEI. CDR3 length: 13 residues. V lost 7 bases to trimming and J lost 11 bases, with 20 bases between them. The CDR3 protein is CASTKDGGEDAFF. The CDR3 DNA follows: TGTGCCAGCACCAAAGATGGGGGGGAAGACGCTTTCTTT.

The V call is TRBV28, the J call TRBJ2-1, with 12 nucleotides matching TRBD2. The V segment lost 4 bases and the J segment 3 bases; nucleotides outside the gene matches: 1. CDR3 length: 15 amino acids. Per the germline V gene, CDR1 is MDHEN and CDR2 is SYDVKM. CDR3: CASSSGLAGYNEQFF. Here the CDR3 DNA reads TGTGCCAGCAGTTCGGGACTAGCGGGCTACAATGAGCAGTTCTTC.

This clone was observed a handful of times. The V call is TRBV30, the J call TRBJ1-1; D gene unclear. Germline loops: CDR1 GTSNPN, CDR2 SVGIG (reference sequence). The ends were cut back, 2 bases at V and 1 base at J, with 11 bases in the middle. This CDR3 is 14 amino acids long. The CDR3 DNA reads TGTGCCTGGAGTTCAAGAGGGAAGAACACTGAAGCTTTCTTT. This sequence encodes CAWSSRGKNTEAFF.

This chain connects TRBV4-1 to TRBJ2-1; D ambiguous. This CDR3 contains 15 residues. Germline V gene sequence: CDR1 MGHRA, CDR2 YSYEKL. Between the trimmed V and J ends, which lost 2 bases and 6 bases, there was a span of 14 bases. The CDR3 loop is CASSQSPTHSNEQFF. CDR3 sequence (DNA): TGCGCCAGCAGCCAAAGCCCTACCCACTCCAATGAGCAGTTCTTC.

Comment on this clone: Additional DNA sequences in this sample encode the identical CDR3. This chain joins TRBV30 and TRBJ2-3, with a tentative D call TRBD2 (6 bases). The CDR3 is 13 residues long. Germline V gives CDR1 GTSNPN, CDR2 SVGIG (reference sequence). V shed 5 bases and J shed 14 bases, with 23 bases lying between them. CDR3 amino acids: CAWAGTLGSLSYF. For the CDR3, the DNA is TGTGCCTGGGCCGGGACTCTCGGCTCCCTGTCGTATTTT.

The genes are TRBV4-1 and TRBJ2-7; possibly TRBD2 for D (6 bases). Germline lookup yields CDR1 MGHRA and CDR2 YSYEKL. The CDR3 runs 15 residues. The V end was cut by 0 bases, the J end by 2 bases, with 11 bases between. The CDR3 sequence is CASSQDSWTTYEQYF. As DNA, the CDR3 is TGCGCCAGCAGCCAAGACTCCTGGACTACCTACGAGCAGTACTTC.

The gene calls are TRBV29-1 and TRBJ2-7, with D tentatively TRBD1 or TRBD2 (6 bases each). Germline V gene sequence: CDR1 SQVTM, CDR2 ANQGSEA. The V end was cut by 6 bases, the J end by 2 bases, with 11 bases between. CDR3 length equals 12 residues. This CDR3 is CSVEGHAYEQYF. CDR3 nucleotides: TGCAGCGTGGAGGGACACGCCTACGAGCAGTACTTC.

CDR3 nucleotide sequence: TGTGCCAGCAGCTTAGGGTTTAGGCAGCAAGGAGACATTCAGTACTTC. Its protein is CASSLGFRQQGDIQYF. The chain couples TRBV7-2 to TRBJ2-4; D not certain. The V gene's germline CDR1 is SGHTA and CDR2 FQGNSA. The CDR3 is 16 residues long. V was trimmed by 1 base and J by 8 bases, leaving 18 bases between them.

The chain recombines TRBV19 with TRBJ2-4, with D uncertain. The CDR3 has 12 residues. V lost 5 bases and J 13 bases, leaving 15 bases between the germline ends. Germline V gene data show CDR1 as LNHDA and CDR2 as SQIVND (reference sequence). CDR3 protein: CASSVTGPPQYF. DNA of the CDR3: TGTGCCAGTAGTGTCACGGGCCCTCCGCAGTACTTC. Full variable domain (outside the CDR3, taken from reference TRBV19 and TRBJ2-4): DGGITQSPKYLFRKEGQNVTLSCEQNLNHDAMYWYRQDPGQGLRLIYYSQIVNDFQKGDIAEGYSVSREKKESFPLTVTSAQKNPTAFYLCASSVTGPPQYFGAGTRLSVL.

This clone was seen only a few times. CDR3 sequence: CAFNRKVMEQPQHF. For the CDR3, the DNA is TGTGCCTTTAACAGAAAGGTTATGGAACAGCCCCAGCATTTT. This chain uses TRBV14 with TRBJ1-5; D unclear. Per germline, CDR1 SGHDN and CDR2 FVKESK. Deletions cut 11 bases from V and 7 bases from J, with 21 bases between. The length of the CDR3 is 14 residues.

V is TRBV18 and J is TRBJ2-1, with a possible D match to TRBD2 (7 bases). The length of the CDR3 is 18 residues. V gave up 3 bases and J gave up 7 bases, with 25 bases separating them. Germline V gives CDR1 KGHSH, CDR2 LQKENI. In DNA form, the CDR3 reads TGTGCCAGCTCACCCAGCCAGGGGACGGGAGGCCGAAGTAATGAGCAGTTCTTC. Translating gives CASSPSQGTGGRSNEQFF.

The chain joins TRBV25-1 to TRBJ1-4, with a tentative D call TRBD1 (5 bases). Trimming removed 5 bases from V and 6 bases from J, with 13 bases in between. CDR3 length: 14 amino acids. CDR1 and CDR2 (germline): MGHDK, SYGVNS. DNA of the CDR3: TGTGCCAGCAGTACCAGGGAAGTGGATGAAAAACTGTTTTTT. It is translated as CASSTREVDEKLFF.

The chain is built from TRBV28 and TRBJ1-1; 8 positions agree with TRBD1. V shed 6 bases and J 5 bases; nucleotides not matched to a gene: 5. The length of the CDR3 is 13 residues. Per the germline V gene, CDR1 is MDHEN and CDR2 is SYDVKM. The CDR3 loop reads CASSSGQGTEAFF. In nucleotides, the CDR3 is TGTGCCAGCAGCTCCGGACAGGGAACTGAAGCTTTCTTT.

The genes are TRBV12-5 and TRBJ2-3; no clear D. The V end lost 7 bases, the J end lost 4 bases, and 9 bases lay between the germline ends. CDR1 LGHNT and CDR2 FRNRAP come from the germline V gene. This CDR3 has 12 amino acids. The DNA for the CDR3 is TGTGCTAGTGCGGGTCTCCCAGATACGCAGTATTTT. Residues: CASAGLPDTQYF.